The rows below give T cell receptor beta chains drawn from one sample of a study of shared clonotypes between healthy human individuals. TCRdb keeps only in-frame clones here, not all; method: immunoSEQ multiplex PCR. Among about 1.1 million clones, 70% to 80% were seen once, and the ten largest hold more than 0.85%. The sequenced sample consisted of memory CD4+ T cells from PBMCs. The source of these receptors is a man between 18 and 35 years old in good health. Some clones in this sample may be carry-over from other donors' samples. Each CDR3 is given with its conserved first and last residue. D genes are given only for firm matches. Some rows mark clone size as missing; the rest say once, few, many or name a class of expanded clone.

D gene	J gene	V gene	CDR3 length	clone size	CDR3 protein	CDR3 DNA
TRBD1	TRBJ1-4	TRBV4-2	16	once	CASSQVGGRVNEKLFF	TGTGCCAGCAGCCAAGTAGGGGGCAGGGTAAATGAAAAACTGTTTTTT
NA	TRBJ2-2	TRBV27	14	NA	CASSLYREEGELFF	TGTGCCAGCAGTTTATACAGGGAAGAAGGGGAGCTGTTTTTT
TRBD1	TRBJ1-2	TRBV29-1	14	NA	CSVTQGASNYGYTF	TGCAGCGTCACACAGGGGGCTTCTAACTATGGCTACACCTTC
NA	TRBJ1-4	TRBV7-6	13	NA	CASSQGLNEKLFF	TGTGCCAGCAGTCAGGGACTTAATGAAAAACTGTTTTTT
TRBD1	TRBJ1-3	TRBV7-9	16	NA	CASSLGTGMSGNTIYF	TGTGCCAGCAGCTTAGGGACAGGGATGTCTGGAAACACCATATATTTT
TRBD2	TRBJ2-7	TRBV18	17	NA	CASSRLLAGEWAYEQYF	TGTGCCAGCTCACGCTTGTTAGCGGGAGAATGGGCTTACGAGCAGTACTTC
TRBD2	TRBJ2-7	TRBV18	15	few	CASSAVGLAVREQYF	TGTGCCAGCTCAGCGGTGGGACTAGCGGTCAGGGAGCAGTACTTC
TRBD1	TRBJ1-5	TRBV6-6	16	NA	CASSPGQARGGQPQHF	TGTGCCAGCAGTCCGGGACAGGCCCGGGGAGGTCAGCCCCAGCATTTT
TRBD2	TRBJ2-3	TRBV7-7	14	NA	CASSRGGGTDTQYF	TGTGCCAGCAGTAGGGGCGGGGGGACAGATACGCAGTATTTT
NA	TRBJ2-1	TRBV5-1	14	NA	CASSLVAEYNEQFF	TGCGCCAGCAGCTTGGTAGCGGAATACAATGAGCAGTTCTTC
NA	TRBJ1-3	TRBV27	14	NA	CASTSLGSGNTIYF	TGTGCCAGCACCTCCCTGGGAAGCGGAAACACCATATATTTT
TRBD1	TRBJ2-5	TRBV7-2	13	NA	CASSSDREETQYF	TGTGCCAGCAGCTCGGACAGGGAAGAGACCCAGTACTTC
NA	TRBJ1-1	TRBV2	13	NA	CASVLWDGPAAFF	TGTGCCAGCGTACTTTGGGACGGCCCAGCGGCTTTCTTT
NA	TRBJ2-3	TRBV10-1	13	NA	CASSGDSTDTQYF	TGCGCCAGCAGTGGGGACTCGACAGATACGCAGTATTTT
TRBD2	TRBJ2-7	TRBV7-2	15	NA	CASSLATSGAYEQYF	TGTGCCAGCAGCTTAGCAACTAGCGGGGCCTACGAGCAGTACTTC
NA	TRBJ2-7	TRBV10-1	13	NA	CASSASSSYEQYF	TGCGCCAGCAGTGCTTCCAGCTCCTACGAGCAGTACTTC
NA	TRBJ1-1	TRBV15	14	NA	CATSRVLGDTEAFF	TGTGCCACCAGCAGAGTTTTGGGGGATACTGAAGCTTTCTTT
NA	TRBJ1-2	TRBV27	11	few	CASRGLLRYTF	TGTGCCAGCAGGGGACTACTTCGCTACACCTTC
NA	TRBJ1-3	TRBV29-1	12	NA	CSVTDTANTIYF	TGCAGCGTAACGGACACCGCTAACACCATATATTTT
NA	TRBJ1-3	TRBV5-1	14	NA	CASSSVGVGNTIYF	TGCGCCAGCAGCTCGGTGGGGGTTGGAAACACCATATATTTT
NA	TRBJ1-4	TRBV6-5	14	NA	CASSYSLGGPQLFF	TGTGCCAGCAGTTACTCGCTCGGGGGGCCCCAACTGTTTTTT
NA	TRBJ1-1	TRBV29-1	16	NA	CSVGPGWGMENTEAFF	TGCAGCGTTGGACCCGGCTGGGGGATGGAGAACACTGAAGCTTTCTTT
NA	TRBJ1-3	TRBV4-2	16	NA	CASSQDPDSSGNTIYF	TGTGCCAGCAGCCAAGATCCAGACAGCTCTGGAAACACCATATATTTT
NA	TRBJ1-4	TRBV5-1	14	NA	CASSLGTDNEKLFF	TGCGCCAGCAGCTTGGGGACAGACAATGAAAAACTGTTTTTT
NA	TRBJ2-7	TRBV6-1	16	few	CASSEEVTEGAYEQYF	TGTGCCAGCAGTGAAGAGGTGACAGAGGGGGCCTACGAGCAGTACTTC
NA	TRBJ1-1	TRBV5-4	15	NA	CASSLSTGRNTEAFF	TGTGCCAGCAGCTTGAGTACAGGGAGGAACACTGAAGCTTTCTTT
TRBD1	TRBJ1-1	TRBV6-5	15	NA	CASSYWTGKKTEAFF	TGTGCCAGCAGTTACTGGACAGGGAAAAAGACTGAAGCTTTCTTT
NA	TRBJ1-5	TRBV28	14	NA	CASSFDGVYQPQHF	TGTGCCAGCAGTTTTGACGGAGTCTATCAGCCCCAGCATTTT
NA	TRBJ1-2	TRBV6-1	13	NA	CASVSPPLYGYTF	TGTGCCAGCGTCAGTCCGCCCCTCTATGGCTACACCTTC
NA	TRBJ2-5	TRBV4-1	16	NA	CASSLEGTGNLETQYF	TGCGCCAGCAGCCTCGAGGGCACAGGGAATTTGGAGACCCAGTACTTC
TRBD1	TRBJ1-4	TRBV18	15	NA	CASSRLTGEDEKLFF	TGTGCCAGCTCCCGTTTAACAGGGGAGGATGAAAAACTGTTTTTT
NA	TRBJ1-5	TRBV10-2	14	few	CASSESNSNQPQHF	TGCGCCAGCAGTGAGTCAAATAGCAATCAGCCCCAGCATTTT
TRBD1	TRBJ2-2	TRBV5-5	14	NA	CASSGDSNTGELFF	TGTGCCAGCAGCGGGGACAGTAACACCGGGGAGCTGTTTTTT
NA	TRBJ2-5	TRBV5-8	17	few	CASSEGRQDLGKETQYF	TGTGCCAGCAGCGAAGGACGACAGGACCTGGGGAAAGAGACCCAGTACTTC
TRBD1	TRBJ2-5	TRBV7-9	17	NA	CASSSRTGIGSGETQYF	TGTGCCAGCAGCTCCCGGACAGGGATAGGGAGTGGGGAGACCCAGTACTTC
NA	TRBJ1-5	TRBV30	16	NA	CAWSVRQGASNQPQHF	TGTGCCTGGAGTGTACGTCAGGGAGCTAGCAATCAGCCCCAGCATTTT
NA	TRBJ2-7	TRBV20-1	11	NA	CSARPPGLPYF	TGCAGTGCTAGACCCCCGGGACTCCCGTACTTC
NA	TRBJ1-2	TRBV7-2	13	NA	CASSLVGVDGYTF	TGTGCCAGCAGCTTGGTGGGGGTAGATGGCTACACCTTC
NA	TRBJ1-2	TRBV29-1	13	NA	CSVVDVVRYGYTF	TGCAGCGTTGTCGACGTGGTTCGGTATGGCTACACCTTC
TRBD1	TRBJ2-1	TRBV2	13	NA	CASSRDRYNEQFF	TGTGCCAGCAGTAGGGACAGGTACAATGAGCAGTTCTTC
TRBD1	TRBJ2-7	TRBV10-3	12	NA	CAISGDRGQQYF	TGTGCCATCAGCGGGGACAGGGGTCAGCAGTACTTC
NA	TRBJ2-5	TRBV14	13	NA	CASSQNLAETQYF	TGTGCCAGCAGCCAGAACCTCGCGGAGACCCAGTACTTC
NA	TRBJ1-2	TRBV25-1	11	few	CASNDNYGYTF	TGTGCCAGCAACGATAACTATGGCTACACCTTC
NA	TRBJ1-2	TRBV27	13	NA	CASSLRAEYGYTF	TGTGCCAGCAGTTTAAGGGCGGAGTATGGCTACACCTTC
NA	TRBJ2-2	TRBV30	15	NA	CACPRGSRNTGELFF	TGTGCCTGTCCTAGGGGCAGTAGGAACACCGGGGAGCTGTTTTTT
NA	TRBJ2-3	TRBV11-2	14	NA	CASSRVQRTDTQYF	TGTGCCAGCAGCCGGGTCCAGCGCACAGATACGCAGTATTTT